Listed below are T cell receptor beta chains from one sample, sequenced in a study of blood T cells in healthy people across ages. TCRdb reanalysed the 5' RACE reads using MiXCR and keeps one entry per CDR3 protein. The sample carries about 1,400,000 distinct CDR3 sequences, 42% recorded once. The sequenced sample consisted of blood. The source of these receptors is a woman younger than 35 in good health. CDR3s include the opening cysteine and the closing phenylalanine or tryptophan. The D gene is left open where the match is weak. Clone size is not always given. Where it is, it says once, few, many or a class for expanded clones.

j_call v_call d_call cdr3_length clone_size cdr3_nt cdr3_aa
TRBJ2-7 TRBV20-1 NA 12 NA TGCAGTGCTAGACAGGACGGATACGAGCAGTACTTC CSARQDGYEQYF
TRBJ2-2 TRBV11-2 NA 15 NA TGTGCCAGCAGCCCTGAGAGGGCGAACACCGGGGAGCTGTTTTTT CASSPERANTGELFF
TRBJ2-1 TRBV20-1 NA 12 NA TGCAGTGCTAGAAGTGTGGGGGATGAGCAGTTCTTC CSARSVGDEQFF
TRBJ2-3 TRBV19 NA 18 NA TGTGCCAGTAGTATAGATCCGTCGCGACCCGTAAGCACAGATACGCAGTATTTT CASSIDPSRPVSTDTQYF
TRBJ2-1 TRBV27 NA 16 once TGTGCCAGCAGTCCGTCGAGGGGGTTTACCTACAATGAGCAGTTCTTC CASSPSRGFTYNEQFF
TRBJ1-1 TRBV18 NA 13 once TGTGCCAGCTCAGCCTTAGGGGCCACTGAAGCTTTCTTT CASSALGATEAFF
TRBJ1-1 TRBV5-1 NA 14 few TGCGCCAGCAGCCCGGCCCCGATGGGCACTGAAGCTTTCTTT CASSPAPMGTEAFF
TRBJ2-1 TRBV18 NA 18 NA TGTGCCAGCTCACTACAACTTGTCCGGACCACCACCTACAATGAGCAGTTCTTC CASSLQLVRTTTYNEQFF
TRBJ2-1 TRBV6-5 NA 16 NA TGTGCCAGCAGGTCAGGGTGGCGTGGAATATACAATGAGCAGTTCTTC CASRSGWRGIYNEQFF
TRBJ2-4 TRBV3-1 TRBD2 17 NA TGTGCCAGCAGCCACAGAGCGGGAGGGCCAGACAAAAACATTCAGTACTTC CASSHRAGGPDKNIQYF
TRBJ2-3 TRBV10-3 NA 15 few TGTGCCATCACGCGGGACAGTGCAGACACAGATACGCAGTATTTT CAITRDSADTDTQYF
TRBJ2-1 TRBV2 TRBD2 14 NA TGTGCCAGCAGGGGACTAGCGGGGGGGCCCAGGCAGTTCTTC CASRGLAGGPRQFF
TRBJ2-1 TRBV9 TRBD2 16 once TGTGCCAGCAGCTCGGGACTAGCGGGGGGGCTAGGTGAGCAGTTCTTC CASSSGLAGGLGEQFF
TRBJ2-3 TRBV27 NA 13 few TGTGCCAGCAGTTTCGGAGAAACAGATACGCAGTATTTT CASSFGETDTQYF
TRBJ2-1 TRBV12-3/TRBV12-4 NA 12 few TGTGCTAGCAGTTGGAGGGGGTCTGAGCAGTTCTTC CASSWRGSEQFF
TRBJ2-7 TRBV6-1 TRBD2 16 NA TGTGCCAGCAGTGGATTAGCGGGAGGGCCGTCTGGCGAGCAGTACTTC CASSGLAGGPSGEQYF
TRBJ2-5 TRBV7-9 TRBD2 20 once TGTGCCAGCAGCGGTGAAGTGGGACTAGCTCCCAGGACGGTCACCAATGAGCAGTACTTC CASSGEVGLAPRTVTNEQYF
TRBJ1-5 TRBV7-9 NA 14 NA TGTGCCAGCAGACAGGGCATGGGAGATCAGCCCCAGCATTTT CASRQGMGDQPQHF
TRBJ2-5 TRBV7-9 NA 15 NA TGTGCCAGCAGCTCCACAGGGCCCCTACAAGAGACCCAGTACTTC CASSSTGPLQETQYF
TRBJ2-5 TRBV6-5 TRBD2 15 NA TGTGCCAGCAGTTGGGGACTAGCGGGCAAAGAGACCCAGTACTTC CASSWGLAGKETQYF
TRBJ1-1 TRBV20-1 TRBD1 13 NA TGCAGTTCCTGTAGGGACAGGGTCACTGAAGCTTTCTTT CSSCRDRVTEAFF
TRBJ2-2 TRBV28 NA 14 few TGTGCCAGCAGTCGAACAGGGAACACCGGGGAGCTGTTTTTT CASSRTGNTGELFF
TRBJ1-5 TRBV6-1 TRBD1 15 NA TGTGCCAGCAGTGCCCATACAGGGGGTAATCAGCCCCAGCATTTT CASSAHTGGNQPQHF
TRBJ2-1 TRBV3-1 TRBD2 18 NA TGTGCCAGCAGCCAATCGGGGGGTAACGGGAGACGGTACAATGAGCAGTTCTTC CASSQSGGNGRRYNEQFF
TRBJ2-7 TRBV20-1 NA 16 NA TGCAGTGCTAGAGCCGTTTTGGTGGGGGGGCCCTACGAGCAGTACTTC CSARAVLVGGPYEQYF
TRBJ2-1 TRBV7-6 NA 13 NA TGTGCCAGCAGCTTAAATCCCTACAATGAGCAGTTCTTC CASSLNPYNEQFF
TRBJ2-7 TRBV10-2 TRBD1 13 few TGCGCCAGCAGTACGGGACAGGGAGGCGAGCAGTACTTC CASSTGQGGEQYF
TRBJ2-1 TRBV11-2 TRBD2 14 many TGTGCCAGCAGCTTAGATTCTAGCGGCAATGAGCAGTTCTTC CASSLDSSGNEQFF
TRBJ2-3 TRBV12-5 NA 15 few TGTGCTAGTGGTTTGGACCGGGAAAGCACAGATACGCAGTATTTT CASGLDRESTDTQYF
TRBJ1-2 TRBV25-1 NA 14 NA TGTGCCAGCAGTGCAGGGTTAGGAAACTATGGCTACACCTTC CASSAGLGNYGYTF
TRBJ2-5 TRBV20-1 NA 16 NA TGCAGTGCTAGAGGCCCGGGGAGACTCCAAGAAGAGACCCAGTACTTC CSARGPGRLQEETQYF
TRBJ2-1 TRBV9 NA 12 NA TGTGCCAGCAGCGCCCCGTTGAGTGAGCAGTTCTTC CASSAPLSEQFF
TRBJ2-2 TRBV11-2 TRBD2 18 NA TGTGCCAGCAGCTTCCTCCCTAGCGGGGGGGCCGAGAAAGGGGAGCTGTTTTTT CASSFLPSGGAEKGELFF
TRBJ2-7 TRBV5-1 NA 15 few TGCGCCAGCAGCTTGGCGGAGCGGTACTCCTACGAGCAGTACTTC CASSLAERYSYEQYF
TRBJ1-2 TRBV28 NA 14 NA TGTGCCAGCAGTTGGGGCAGCGTGGGGTATGGCTACACCTTC CASSWGSVGYGYTF
TRBJ2-7 TRBV11-2 TRBD2 12 once TGTGCCAGCGGAGGACTAGTTAGCGAGCAGTACTTC CASGGLVSEQYF
TRBJ2-7 TRBV3-1 NA 14 few TGTGCCAGCAGCCGTGGGGACTCAACCTACGAGCAGTACTTC CASSRGDSTYEQYF
TRBJ2-5 TRBV27 TRBD2 19 few TGTGCCAGCAGTTTTTCCCCGGCTAGCGGTCGCGTGTTCCAAGAGACCCAGTACTTC CASSFSPASGRVFQETQYF
TRBJ1-4 TRBV10-3 NA 13 NA TGTGCCAGCGGTAGGGGGTTGGGTGAAAAACTGTTTTTT CASGRGLGEKLFF
TRBJ2-7 TRBV20-1 TRBD1 14 NA TGCAGTGCCCCAAACACAGGGGACACCTACGAGCAGTACTTC CSAPNTGDTYEQYF
TRBJ2-7 TRBV9 NA 15 NA TGTGCCAGCAGCTCCGGAGGAGGAAACTCCTACGAGCAGTACTTC CASSSGGGNSYEQYF